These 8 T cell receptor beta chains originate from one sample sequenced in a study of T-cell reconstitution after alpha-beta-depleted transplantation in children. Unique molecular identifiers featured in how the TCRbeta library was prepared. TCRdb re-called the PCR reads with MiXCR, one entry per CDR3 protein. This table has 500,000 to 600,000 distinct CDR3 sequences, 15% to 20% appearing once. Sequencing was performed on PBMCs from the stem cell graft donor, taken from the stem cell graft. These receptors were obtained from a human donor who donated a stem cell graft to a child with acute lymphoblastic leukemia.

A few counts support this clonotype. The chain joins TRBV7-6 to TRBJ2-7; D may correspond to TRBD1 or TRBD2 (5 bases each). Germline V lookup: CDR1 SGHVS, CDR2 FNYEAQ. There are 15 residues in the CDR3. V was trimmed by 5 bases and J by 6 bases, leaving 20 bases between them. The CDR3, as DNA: TGTGCCAGCAGCGCCTCCAGCGGAACAAGGGGCGAGCAGTACTTC. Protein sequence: CASSASSGTRGEQYF.

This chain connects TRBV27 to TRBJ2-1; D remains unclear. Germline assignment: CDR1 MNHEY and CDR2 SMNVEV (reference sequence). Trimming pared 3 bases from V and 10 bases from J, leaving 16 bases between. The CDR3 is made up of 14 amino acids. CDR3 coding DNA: TGTGCCAGCAGTTTCTTGGGTACGGTCGGGGAGCAGTTCTTC. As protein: CASSFLGTVGEQFF.

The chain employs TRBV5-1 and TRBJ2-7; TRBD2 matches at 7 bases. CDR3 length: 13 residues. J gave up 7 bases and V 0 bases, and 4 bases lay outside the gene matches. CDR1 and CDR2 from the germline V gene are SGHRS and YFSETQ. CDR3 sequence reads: CASSLGREREQYF. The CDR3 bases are TGCGCCAGCAGCTTGGGGCGGGAGAGGGAGCAGTACTTC. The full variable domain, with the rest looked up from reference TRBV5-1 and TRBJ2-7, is KAGVTQTPRYLIKTRGQQVTLSCSPISGHRSVSWYQQTPGQGLQFLFEYFSETQRNKGNFPGRFSGRQFSNSRSEMNVSTLELGDSALYLCASSLGREREQYFGPGTRLTVT.

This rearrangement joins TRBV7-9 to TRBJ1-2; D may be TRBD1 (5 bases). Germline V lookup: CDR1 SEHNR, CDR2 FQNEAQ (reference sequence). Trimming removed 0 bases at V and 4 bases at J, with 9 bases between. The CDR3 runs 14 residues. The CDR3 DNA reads TGTGCCAGCAGCTTAGCGCTTGGGGGCTATGGCTACACCTTC. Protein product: CASSLALGGYGYTF.

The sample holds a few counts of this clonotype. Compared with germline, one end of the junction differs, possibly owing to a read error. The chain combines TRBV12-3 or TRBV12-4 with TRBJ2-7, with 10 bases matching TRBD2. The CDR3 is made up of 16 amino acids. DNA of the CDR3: TGTGCCAGCAGTGTAGCGGGAGGACACCCCACCTACGAGCAGTACTTC. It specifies CASSVAGGHPTYEQYF.

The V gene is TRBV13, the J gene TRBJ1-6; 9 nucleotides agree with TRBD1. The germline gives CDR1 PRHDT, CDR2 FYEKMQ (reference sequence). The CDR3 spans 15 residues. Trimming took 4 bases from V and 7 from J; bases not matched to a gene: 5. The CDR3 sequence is CASSSSGTGNSPLHF. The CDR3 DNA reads TGTGCCAGCAGCTCCTCCGGGACAGGGAATTCACCCCTCCACTTT.

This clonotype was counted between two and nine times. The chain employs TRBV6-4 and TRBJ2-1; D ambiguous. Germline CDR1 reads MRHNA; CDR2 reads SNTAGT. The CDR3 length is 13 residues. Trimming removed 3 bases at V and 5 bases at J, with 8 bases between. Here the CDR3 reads CASSEEENNEQFF. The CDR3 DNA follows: TGTGCCAGCAGTGAAGAAGAAAACAATGAGCAGTTCTTC.

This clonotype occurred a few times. CDR3 amino acids: CSAISPRGVLNTEAFF. The CDR3 nucleotides are TGCAGTGCTATCAGTCCTAGGGGGGTCCTGAACACTGAAGCTTTCTTT. The rearrangement uses TRBV20-1 and TRBJ1-1; a weak D match, TRBD1 (6 bases). The germline gives CDR1 DFQATT, CDR2 SNEGSKA (reference sequence). The CDR3 contains 16 residues. V was pared by 4 bases and J by 0 bases, with 18 bases between.